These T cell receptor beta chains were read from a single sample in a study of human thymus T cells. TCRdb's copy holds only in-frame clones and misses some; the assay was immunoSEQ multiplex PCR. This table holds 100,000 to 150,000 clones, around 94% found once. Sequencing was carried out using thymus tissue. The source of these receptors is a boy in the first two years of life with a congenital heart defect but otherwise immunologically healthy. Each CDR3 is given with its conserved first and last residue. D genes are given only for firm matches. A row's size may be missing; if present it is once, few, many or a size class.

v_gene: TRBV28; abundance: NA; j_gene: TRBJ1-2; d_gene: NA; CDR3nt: TGTGCCAGCATTGACCGGGGAATTGCGACCTATGGCTACACCTTC; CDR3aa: CASIDRGIATYGYTF
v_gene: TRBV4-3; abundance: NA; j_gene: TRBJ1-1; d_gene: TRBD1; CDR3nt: TGCGCCAGCAGCCCGGGGCTTACAGGGGAGGCCACTGAAGCTTTCTTT; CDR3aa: CASSPGLTGEATEAFF
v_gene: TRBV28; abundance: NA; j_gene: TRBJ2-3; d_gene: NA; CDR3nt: TGTGCCAGCAGTTCGATAGCAGATACGCAGTATTTT; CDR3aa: CASSSIADTQYF
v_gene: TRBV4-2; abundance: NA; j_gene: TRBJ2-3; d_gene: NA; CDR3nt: TGTGCCAGCAGCCAAGATCTAGCGCGAGTATACACAGATACGCAGTATTTT; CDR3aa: CASSQDLARVYTDTQYF
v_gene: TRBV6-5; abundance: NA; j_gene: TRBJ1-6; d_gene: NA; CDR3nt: TGTGCCAGCAGTTCCAGGAGGAGCTCCTATAATTCACCCCTCCACTTT; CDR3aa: CASSSRRSSYNSPLHF
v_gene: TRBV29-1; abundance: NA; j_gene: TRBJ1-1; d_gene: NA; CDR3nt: TGCAGCGTCCACGGGACGGATGAAGCTTTCTTT; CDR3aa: CSVHGTDEAFF
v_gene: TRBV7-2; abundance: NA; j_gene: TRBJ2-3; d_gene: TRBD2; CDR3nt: TGTGCCAGCAGCCCAAGGCGGACTAGCGTCACATTTAGCACAGATACGCAGTATTTT; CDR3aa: CASSPRRTSVTFSTDTQYF
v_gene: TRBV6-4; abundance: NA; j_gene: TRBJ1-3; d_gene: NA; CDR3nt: TGTGCCAGCATCCACCGCACGGTCTCTGGAAACACCATATATTTT; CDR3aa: CASIHRTVSGNTIYF
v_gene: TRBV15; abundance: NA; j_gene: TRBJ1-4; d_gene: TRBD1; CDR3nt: TGTGCCACCAGCGCTTCAGGGGGGCGAGAAAAACTGTTTTTT; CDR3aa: CATSASGGREKLFF
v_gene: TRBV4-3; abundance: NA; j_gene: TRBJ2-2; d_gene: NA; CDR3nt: TGCGCCAGCAGCCAAGAAATAGCAGGCGGGGAGCTGTTTTTT; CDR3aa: CASSQEIAGGELFF
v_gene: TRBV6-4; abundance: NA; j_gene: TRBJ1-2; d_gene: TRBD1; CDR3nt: TGTGCCAGCAGTCCCGGGACAGCCCCTCATTCGGAGAATGGCTACACCTTC; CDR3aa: CASSPGTAPHSENGYTF
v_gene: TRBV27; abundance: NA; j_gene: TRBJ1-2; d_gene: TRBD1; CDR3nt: TGTGCCAGCAGTGCGACAGGGCGCGGCTATGGCTACACCTTC; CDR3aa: CASSATGRGYGYTF
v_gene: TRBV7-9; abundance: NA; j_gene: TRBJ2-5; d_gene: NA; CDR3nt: TGTGCCAGCAGCTTCGCGGGGTCAGAGACCCAGTACTTC; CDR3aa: CASSFAGSETQYF
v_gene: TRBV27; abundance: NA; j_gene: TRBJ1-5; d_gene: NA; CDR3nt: TGTGCCAGCAGTTTACGGGTTGGGAGCAATCAGCCCCAGCATTTT; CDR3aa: CASSLRVGSNQPQHF
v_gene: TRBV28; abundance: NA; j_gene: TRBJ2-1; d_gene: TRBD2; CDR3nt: TGTGCCAGCAGCGCACCTCGGACTAGCGGGGGCAATGAGCAGTTCTTC; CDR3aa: CASSAPRTSGGNEQFF
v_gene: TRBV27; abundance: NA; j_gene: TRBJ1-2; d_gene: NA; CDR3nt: TGTGCCAGCAGGGGGGCCCCCTATGGCTACACCTTC; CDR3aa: CASRGAPYGYTF
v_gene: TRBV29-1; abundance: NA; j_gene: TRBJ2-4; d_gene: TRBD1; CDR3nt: TGCAGCGGCCGGGCCGGGACAGGGGCGGTCCAGTACTTC; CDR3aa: CSGRAGTGAVQYF
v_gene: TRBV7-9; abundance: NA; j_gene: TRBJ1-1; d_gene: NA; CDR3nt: TGTGCCAGCAGCCCCCGACGCATGAACACTGAAGCTTTCTTT; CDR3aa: CASSPRRMNTEAFF
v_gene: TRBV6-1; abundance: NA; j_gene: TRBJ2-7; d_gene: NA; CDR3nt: TGTGCCAGCAGTGAGCGGTTAGACTACGAGCAGTACTTC; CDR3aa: CASSERLDYEQYF
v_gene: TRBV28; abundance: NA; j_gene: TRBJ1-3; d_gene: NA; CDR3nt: TGTGCCAGCAGCGCCGGTTTCCCTGGAAACACCATATATTTT; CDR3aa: CASSAGFPGNTIYF
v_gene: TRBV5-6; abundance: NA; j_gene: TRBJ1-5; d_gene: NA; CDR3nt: TGTGCCAGCAGCCAGGGGAGCGGGGGCCTCAGCAATCAGCCCCAGCATTTT; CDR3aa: CASSQGSGGLSNQPQHF
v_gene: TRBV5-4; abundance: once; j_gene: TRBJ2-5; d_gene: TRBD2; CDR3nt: TGTGCCAGCAGCTTGGGGGACAGCGGGGGGACGATTGGGACCCAGTACTTC; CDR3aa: CASSLGDSGGTIGTQYF
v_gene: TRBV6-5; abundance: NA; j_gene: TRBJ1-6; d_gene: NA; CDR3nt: TGTGCCAGCAGTTACTCCTGGCAGGGGAATTCACCCCTCCACTTT; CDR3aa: CASSYSWQGNSPLHF
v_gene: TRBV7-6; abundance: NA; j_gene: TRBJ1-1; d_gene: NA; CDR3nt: TGTGCCAGCAGCTCTAGGTCTAACACTGAAGCTTTCTTT; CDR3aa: CASSSRSNTEAFF
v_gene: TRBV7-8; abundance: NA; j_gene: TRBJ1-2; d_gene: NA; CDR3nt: TGTGCCAGCAGCTTGTGGGTTAACTATGGCTACACCTTC; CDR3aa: CASSLWVNYGYTF
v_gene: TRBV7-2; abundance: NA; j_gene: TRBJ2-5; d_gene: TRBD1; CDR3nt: TGTGCCAGTCGACAGGGGCTAGAGACCCAGTACTTC; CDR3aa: CASRQGLETQYF
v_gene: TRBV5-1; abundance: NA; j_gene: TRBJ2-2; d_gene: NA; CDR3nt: TGCGCCAGCAGCTTGCGCGGGGCCTGTGGCGGGGAGCTGTTTTTT; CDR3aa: CASSLRGACGGELFF